Each of the 3 T cell receptor beta chains below was sequenced from the same sample in a study of T cell changes during pregnancy in multiple sclerosis. Assay: immunoSEQ multiplex PCR; the TCRdb copy retains only in-frame clones and omits some. The profile covers approximately 100,000 clones, with about 94% appearing a single time and about 1% taken by the ten largest. The starting material was peripheral blood, obtained before pregnancy. The receptor source for this set is a female donor with multiple sclerosis, enrolled in a pregnancy study.

This clone was counted a few times. This CDR3 is CSVRGTSNEQFF. CDR3 in DNA: TGCAGCGTAAGGGGGACTAGCAATGAGCAGTTCTTC. The J gene is TRBJ2-1, the V gene TRBV29-1; 8 nucleotides align to TRBD2. The CDR3 length is 12 residues. Germline V gene data show CDR1 as SQVTM and CDR2 as ANQGSEA. V lost 6 bases to trimming and J lost 6 bases; unmatched junction nucleotides: 4.

The chain has TRBV29-1 and TRBJ2-1; 9 bases fit TRBD1. Germline-derived CDR1 and CDR2 are SQVTM and ANQGSEA. With 4 bases clipped from V and 6 bases from J, the junction kept 10 bases outside the gene matches. This CDR3 is built from 15 residues. In DNA, the CDR3 is TGCAGCGTTGTAAGGGGACAGGGTATCCGCAATGAGCAGTTCTTC. This gives the protein CSVVRGQGIRNEQFF.

The gene calls are TRBV6-6 and TRBJ2-5; D remains unclear. V lost 0 bases, J lost 1 base, and 6 bases lay in between. Looked up from germline, CDR1 is MNHNY and CDR2 is SVGAGI (reference sequence). The CDR3 covers 14 residues. This chain's CDR3 is CASSYSTGQETQYF. CDR3 nucleotide sequence: TGTGCCAGCAGTTACTCGACGGGCCAAGAGACCCAGTACTTC.